The entry that follows covers one TCR beta chain sequence. What it binds is unknown. A much larger clone differs by one base, so this may be a read error. This sample stems from a study of blood T cells in healthy people across ages. General study results and limits: Roughly linearly, TCR beta diversity per million T cells fell as age increased. Changes in expanded clonotypes were possibly confounded, as the CMV status of donors was unknown.

Through a sample-barcoded 5' primer and a J-beta primer mix, a second PCR was run for about 7 to 12 cycles. TCRdb fed the 5' RACE reads into MiXCR, producing one record per CDR3 protein. The table lists 1.5 million to 2 million distinct CDR3 sequences, roughly 28% of them singletons. The sequence was obtained from a woman aged 25 to 45 in good health. Sequencing was performed on blood.

The CDR3 nucleotides read TGCAGCGTTTCTGAGACCTGGGGGACCCAGTTCTTC. This codes for CSVSETWGTQFF. This rearrangement joins TRBV29-1 to TRBJ2-1; D may be TRBD1 or TRBD2 (5 bases each). Germline CDR1 reads SQVTM; CDR2 reads ANQGSEA. With 5 bases removed from V and 13 bases from J, the gap between germline ends came to 18 bases. The length of the CDR3 is 12 residues.